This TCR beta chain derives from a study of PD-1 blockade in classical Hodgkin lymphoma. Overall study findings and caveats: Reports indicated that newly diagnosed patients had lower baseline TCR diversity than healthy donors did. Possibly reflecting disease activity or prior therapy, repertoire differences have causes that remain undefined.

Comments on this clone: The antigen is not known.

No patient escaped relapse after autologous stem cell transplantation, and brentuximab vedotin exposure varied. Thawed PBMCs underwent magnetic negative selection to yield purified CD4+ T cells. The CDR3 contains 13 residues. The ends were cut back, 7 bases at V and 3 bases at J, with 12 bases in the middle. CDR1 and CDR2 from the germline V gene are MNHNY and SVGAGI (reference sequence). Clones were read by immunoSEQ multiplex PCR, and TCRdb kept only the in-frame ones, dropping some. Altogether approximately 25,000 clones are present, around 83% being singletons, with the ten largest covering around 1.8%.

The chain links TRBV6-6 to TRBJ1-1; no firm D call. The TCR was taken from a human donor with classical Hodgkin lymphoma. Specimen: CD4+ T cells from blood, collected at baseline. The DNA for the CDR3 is TGTGCCAGCACTCCTGACCAGGACACTGAAGCTTTCTTT. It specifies CASTPDQDTEAFF.